These 26 T cell receptor beta chains were all obtained from the same sample, sequenced in a study of T-cell memory formation after mild COVID-19. TCRdb analysed the 5' RACE reads with MiXCR anew, one entry per CDR3 protein. The sample carries around 450,000 distinct CDR3 sequences, approximately 25% recorded once. Sequencing was done on a sample of PBMCs or a T cell subset sorted from them (not recorded which). The receptors derive from an adult woman who had mild COVID-19 (a few samples of this study predate the infection). Cell type and time point are not known.

This clonotype was seen a few times. The CDR3 region is CASSLGHGGEAKNIQYF. The DNA for the CDR3 is TGTGCCAGCAGCTTAGGACATGGGGGAGAAGCCAAAAACATTCAGTACTTC. This sequence joins TRBV7-6 and TRBJ2-4; D tentatively fits TRBD1 or TRBD2 (5 bases each). V lost 1 base to trimming and J lost 0 bases, with 13 bases between them. The CDR3 length is 17 residues. In germline, CDR1 is SGHVS, CDR2 FNYEAQ.

This clonotype was detected a few times. CDR3 region: CASSPATGNEKLFF. DNA for the CDR3: TGTGCCAGCTCACCGGCGACAGGGAATGAAAAACTGTTTTTT. The chain combines TRBV18 with TRBJ1-4; TRBD1 aligns across 7 bases. CDR3 length equals 14 residues. Trimming at V came to 3 bases and at J to 5 bases, leaving 3 bases not matched to a gene. The germline V gene has CDR1 KGHSH and CDR2 LQKENI.

The chain employs TRBV24-1 and TRBJ1-2; weak D call: TRBD1 (6 bases). This CDR3 spans 13 amino acids. Germline values: CDR1 KGHDR, CDR2 SFDVKD. V was trimmed by 2 bases and J by 7 bases, leaving 10 bases between them. CDR3 nucleotide sequence: TGTGCCACCAGTGATTACGGGGGGGCTGGCTACACCTTC. It yields the protein CATSDYGGAGYTF.

The chain couples TRBV5-6 to TRBJ2-1; D possibly uses TRBD1 or TRBD2 (7 bases each). The V and J ends lost 0 bases and 10 bases respectively, with 20 bases between them. The CDR3 contains 16 residues. The germline V gene has CDR1 SGHDT and CDR2 YYEEEE. This CDR3 is CASSLAGGVPMREQFF. The CDR3 nucleotides are TGTGCCAGCAGCTTGGCAGGGGGGGTACCAATGAGGGAGCAGTTCTTC.

This clonotype was seen more than once but under ten times. This CDR3 is CASSLGDGYNQPQHF. The CDR3 DNA is TGTGCCAGCAGCTTGGGGGACGGATACAATCAGCCCCAGCATTTT. V gene TRBV7-9 combines with J gene TRBJ1-5; a possible D gene is TRBD1 (5 bases). The CDR3 has 15 amino acids. The germline V gene encodes CDR1 SEHNR and CDR2 FQNEAQ (reference sequence). Trimming cost V 3 bases and J 3 bases, with 12 bases left between them.

The CDR3 nucleotides are TGCAGTGCTTACAATAACTATGGCTACACCTTC. Residues: CSAYNNYGYTF. This chain links TRBV20-1 with TRBJ1-2; D gene unclear. There are 11 residues in the CDR3. The V end lost 5 bases, the J end lost 1 base, and 5 bases lay between the germline ends. CDR1 is DFQATT, CDR2 SNEGSKA, per germline (reference sequence).

The V call is TRBV12-3 or TRBV12-4, the J call TRBJ2-7, with D tentatively TRBD2 (7 bases). The germline V and J ends were trimmed by 4 bases and 6 bases, with 22 bases remaining between them. The CDR3 is made up of 16 amino acids. The CDR3 loop is CASSSRLGGLAAEQYF. The CDR3 bases are TGTGCCAGCAGTTCCCGCCTTGGGGGGCTAGCGGCCGAGCAGTACTTC.

In this sample, this clonotype turned up a few times. The chain links TRBV7-6 to TRBJ2-1; TRBD2 matches at 11 bases. This CDR3 is 18 amino acids long. Germline CDR1 and CDR2: SGHVS and FNYEAQ. V shed 5 bases and J 0 bases; nucleotides not matched to a gene: 9. CDR3 in amino acids: CASSPWTSGLSSYNEQFF. The CDR3 nucleotides read TGTGCCAGCAGCCCCTGGACTAGCGGGCTTAGCTCCTACAATGAGCAGTTCTTC.

This clonotype was recorded only once. This sequence joins TRBV28 and TRBJ2-7; tentatively, D is TRBD1 (5 bases). Trimming took 7 bases from V and 2 from J, leaving 9 bases between them. There are 12 residues in the CDR3. Germline CDR1 and CDR2: MDHEN and SYDVKM. The CDR3 is CASMGQTYEQYF. The CDR3 nucleotides read TGTGCCAGCATGGGGCAGACCTACGAGCAGTACTTC.

The chain links TRBV12-3 or TRBV12-4 to TRBJ2-1; D call uncertain. The V gene lost 6 bases and the J gene lost 8 bases, with 11 bases spanning the gap. The CDR3 totals 12 residues. The CDR3 DNA reads as TGTGCCAGCAGCCCTTCCCCGTATGAGCAGTTCTTC. As protein: CASSPSPYEQFF.

This chain uses TRBV12-3 or TRBV12-4 with TRBJ1-1; D is undetermined. V lost 2 bases, J lost 9 bases, and 13 bases lay in between. The CDR3 sequence is 13 residues long. The CDR3 region has the DNA TGTGCCAGCAGTTTAAAGGAGGGAGCGCAAGCTTTCTTT. It translates to CASSLKEGAQAFF.

J is TRBJ2-2 and V is TRBV5-4, with D possibly matching TRBD2 (5 bases). Germline lookup yields CDR1 SGHNT and CDR2 YYREEE (reference sequence). This CDR3 comprises 13 residues. Trimming took off 2 bases at V and 7 bases at J, with 9 bases between the two ends. CDR3 residues: CASSLLEGGELFF. The CDR3 nucleotides are TGTGCCAGCAGCTTACTTGAGGGCGGGGAGCTGTTTTTT.

The J gene is TRBJ2-7, the V gene TRBV12-3 or TRBV12-4; tentatively, D is TRBD1 (6 bases). This CDR3 is built from 14 residues. The V end lost 6 bases, the J end lost 1 base, and 13 bases lay between the germline ends. CDR3 DNA sequence: TGTGCCAGCAGCAAGGGGGAGTTATCCTACGAGCAGTACTTC. This translates into CASSKGELSYEQYF.

The chain employs TRBV5-1 and TRBJ2-1; 9 nucleotides agree with TRBD2. The length of the CDR3 is 16 residues. J lost 13 bases, V lost 0 bases, and 14 bases had no gene match. The germline V gene encodes CDR1 SGHRS and CDR2 YFSETQ. The DNA of the CDR3 is TGCGCCAGCAGCTTGGTTCAAGCGGGAGGAGTTCTTCCCCAGTTCTTC. Amino acid sequence: CASSLVQAGGVLPQFF.

This clonotype has just a few counts. V usage is TRBV4-3 and J usage is TRBJ2-5, with a possible D match to TRBD1 (5 bases). Trimming cost V 4 bases and J 1 base, with 13 bases left between them. Germline V lookup: CDR1 LGHNA, CDR2 YSLEER. The CDR3 is 15 residues long. The CDR3 DNA reads as TGCGCCAGCAGCCGGAAACAGACAGCCCAAGAGACCCAGTACTTC. It is translated as CASSRKQTAQETQYF.

The V gene is TRBV5-1, the J gene TRBJ2-5; TRBD1 matches 8 bases. Germline CDR1 SGHRS, CDR2 YFSETQ. This CDR3 region has 14 residues. V lost 4 bases, J lost 5 bases, and 7 bases stayed unmatched. In nucleotides, the CDR3 is TGCGCCAGCAGCGCCCAGGGGGCCGTGGAGACCCAGTACTTC. This translates into CASSAQGAVETQYF. Looking up the rest from reference TRBV5-1 and TRBJ2-5 gives the full variable domain: KAGVTQTPRYLIKTRGQQVTLSCSPISGHRSVSWYQQTPGQGLQFLFEYFSETQRNKGNFPGRFSGRQFSNSRSEMNVSTLELGDSALYLCASSAQGAVETQYFGPGTRLLVL.

The chain recombines TRBV29-1 with TRBJ1-1; weak D call: TRBD1 (6 bases). Trimming removed 4 bases from V and 6 bases from J, with 15 bases in between. The CDR3 consists of 13 residues. Germline values: CDR1 SQVTM, CDR2 ANQGSEA. The CDR3 loop is CSVGFWGLSEAFF. The CDR3 nucleotides are TGCAGCGTTGGTTTCTGGGGGCTCTCTGAAGCTTTCTTT. The entire variable domain, with the rest obtained from reference TRBV29-1 and TRBJ1-1, is as follows: SAVISQKPSRDICQRGTSLTIQCQVDSQVTMMFWYRQQPGQSLTLIATANQGSEATYESGFVIDKFPISRPNLTFSTLTVSNMSPEDSSIYLCSVGFWGLSEAFFGQGTRLTVV.

The rearrangement joins TRBV15 to TRBJ2-3; 7 positions agree with TRBD1. Germline V gives CDR1 LNHNV, CDR2 YYDKDF (reference sequence). V gave up 1 base and J gave up 2 bases; unmatched junction bases: 3. The CDR3 contains 15 residues. The CDR3 coding sequence is TGTGCCACCAGCAGAGCAACAGGGGCCACAGATACGCAGTATTTT. It translates to CATSRATGATDTQYF.

This clonotype was counted once. The chain employs TRBV24-1 and TRBJ2-3; TRBD1 matches 7 bases. The J segment lost 9 bases and the V segment lost 0 bases, leaving 8 bases of the junction unmatched. The CDR3 extends over 15 amino acids. The germline CDR1 and CDR2 sequences are KGHDR and SFDVKD. The CDR3 DNA follows: TGTGCCACCAGTGATTTGTCAGGGGGTCTTGACACGCAGTATTTT. Encoded protein: CATSDLSGGLDTQYF.

A few counts support this clonotype. The genes are TRBV13 and TRBJ2-1; D not resolved. The length of the CDR3 is 15 residues. V lost 5 bases, J lost 0 bases, and 11 bases lay in between. CDR1 is PRHDT and CDR2 is FYEKMQ in the germline V gene (reference sequence). This CDR3 is CASSVTRSSYNEQFF. CDR3 bases: TGTGCCAGCAGCGTGACAAGGAGCTCCTACAATGAGCAGTTCTTC.

The chain carries TRBV7-3 and TRBJ2-5; D gene uncertain. From germline, CDR1 is SGHTA and CDR2 FQGTGA. Trimming cost V 1 base and J 1 base, with 4 bases left between them. CDR3 length: 13 amino acids. DNA of the CDR3: TGTGCCAGCAGCTTAAATTTCCAAGAGACCCAGTACTTC. Translating it yields CASSLNFQETQYF.

This clonotype was counted a few times. J is TRBJ2-3 and V is TRBV11-3; D possibly corresponds to TRBD2 (6 bases). V gave up 0 bases and J gave up 9 bases, with 7 bases separating them. Per germline, CDR1 SGHNT and CDR2 YENEEA. This CDR3 has 12 amino acids. In nucleotides, the CDR3 is TGTGCCAGCAGCTTAGAGGAGGGAACGCAGTATTTT. The encoded protein is CASSLEEGTQYF.

The chain carries TRBV20-1 and TRBJ2-1, with 16 positions matching TRBD2. Germline V CDR1 and CDR2: DFQATT, SNEGSKA (reference sequence). J lost 8 bases, V lost 6 bases, and 10 bases had no gene match. The CDR3 contains 16 residues. The CDR3 DNA sequence: TGCAGTGCGGGAGGGACTAGCGGGGGGGATGGGGATGAGCAGTTCTTC. It is translated as CSAGGTSGGDGDEQFF.

The chain has TRBV20-1 and TRBJ1-1; a possible D gene is TRBD1 (6 bases). The CDR3 is 13 residues long. Trimming took off 2 bases at V and 4 bases at J, with 11 bases between the two ends. Germline CDR1 is DFQATT and CDR2 is SNEGSKA (reference sequence). CDR3 nucleotide sequence: TGCAGTGCTAGAACAGGGATGATCACTGAAGCTTTCTTT. Protein: CSARTGMITEAFF.

This clonotype turned up a few times. J is TRBJ2-7 and V is TRBV4-1, with 8 positions matching TRBD2. This CDR3 has 14 residues. Looked up from germline, CDR1 is MGHRA and CDR2 is YSYEKL. V dropped 4 bases and J dropped 6; count of bases not matched to a gene: 8. The CDR3 region has the DNA TGCGCCAGCAGCCTCCGGGGGGGGTTAGGCGAGCAGTACTTC. Its translation is CASSLRGGLGEQYF.

The chain combines TRBV19 with TRBJ2-3, with 8 bases lining up with TRBD2. The CDR3 has 16 residues. The trim removed 3 bases at V and 0 bases at J, leaving 5 bases unmatched. The germline V gene encodes CDR1 LNHDA and CDR2 SQIVND (reference sequence). Written as DNA, the CDR3 is TGTGCCAGTAGTATGGTAGCGGGACTCAGCACAGATACGCAGTATTTT. As protein: CASSMVAGLSTDTQYF. The full variable domain, with the rest looked up from reference TRBV19 and TRBJ2-3, is DGGITQSPKYLFRKEGQNVTLSCEQNLNHDAMYWYRQDPGQGLRLIYYSQIVNDFQKGDIAEGYSVSREKKESFPLTVTSAQKNPTAFYLCASSMVAGLSTDTQYFGPGTRLTVL.